This T cell receptor beta chain is drawn from a study of blood T cell repertoires in COVID-19. Individuals drawn from around 24 US areas were about 18 to 95 years old. All recovered Cohort 3 donors got two negative PCRs, got clearance, or saw symptom resolution. The method was immunoSEQ multiplex PCR; TCRdb's version includes in-frame clones alone and lacks a portion of them. The sample includes hundreds of thousands of clones, about nine tenths seen only once; the top ten take about 8.9%. Sequenced input: PBMCs or T cells enriched from blood (not recorded which). The clonotype comes from a woman aged 18-29 years who had recovered from COVID-19.

CDR3 nucleotide sequence: TGTGCCAGCAGCCGAAGACTGCAAGAGACCCAGTACTTC. Protein sequence: CASSRRLQETQYF. This rearrangement joins TRBV14 to TRBJ2-5, with unresolved D. The CDR3 covers 13 residues. The germline V and J ends were trimmed by 4 bases and 2 bases, with 8 bases remaining between them. Germline V gene sequence: CDR1 SGHDN, CDR2 FVKESK.